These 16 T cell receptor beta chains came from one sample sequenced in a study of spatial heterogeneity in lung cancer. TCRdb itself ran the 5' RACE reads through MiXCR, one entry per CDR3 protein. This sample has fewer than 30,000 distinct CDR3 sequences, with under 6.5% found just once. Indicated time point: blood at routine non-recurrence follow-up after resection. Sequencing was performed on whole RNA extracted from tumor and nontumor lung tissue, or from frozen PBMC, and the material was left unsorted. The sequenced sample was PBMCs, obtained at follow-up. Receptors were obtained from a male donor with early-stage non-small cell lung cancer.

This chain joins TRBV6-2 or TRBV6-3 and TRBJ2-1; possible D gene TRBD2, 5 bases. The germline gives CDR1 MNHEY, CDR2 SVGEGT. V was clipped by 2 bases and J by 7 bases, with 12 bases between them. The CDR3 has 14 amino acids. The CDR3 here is CASSYGSLGNEQFF. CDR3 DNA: TGTGCCAGCAGTTACGGGAGCTTGGGGAATGAGCAGTTCTTC.

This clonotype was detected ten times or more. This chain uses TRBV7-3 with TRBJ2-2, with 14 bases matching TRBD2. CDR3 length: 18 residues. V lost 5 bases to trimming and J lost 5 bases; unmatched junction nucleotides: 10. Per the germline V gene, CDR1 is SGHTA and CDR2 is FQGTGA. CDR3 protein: CASSLSLWTSGRTGELFF. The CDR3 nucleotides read TGTGCCAGCAGCCTCTCACTGTGGACTAGCGGGAGGACCGGGGAGCTGTTTTTT.

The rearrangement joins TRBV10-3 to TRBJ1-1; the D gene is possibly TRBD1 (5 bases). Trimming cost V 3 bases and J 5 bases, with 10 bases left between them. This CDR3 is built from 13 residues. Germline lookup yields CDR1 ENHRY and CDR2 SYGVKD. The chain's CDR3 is CAISDRVRTEAFF. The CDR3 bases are TGTGCCATCAGTGACAGGGTACGAACTGAAGCTTTCTTT.

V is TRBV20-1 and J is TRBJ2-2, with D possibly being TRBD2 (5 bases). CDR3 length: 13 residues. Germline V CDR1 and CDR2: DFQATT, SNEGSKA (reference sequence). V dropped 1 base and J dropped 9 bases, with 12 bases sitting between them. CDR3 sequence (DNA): TGCAGTGCTAGAGGCCGGGATTCCCGGGAGCTGTTTTTT. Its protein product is CSARGRDSRELFF.

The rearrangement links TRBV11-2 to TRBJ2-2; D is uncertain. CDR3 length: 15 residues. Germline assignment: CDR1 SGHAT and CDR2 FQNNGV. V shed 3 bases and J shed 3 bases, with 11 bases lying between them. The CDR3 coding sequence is TGTGCCAGCAGCTTCCGCGGAGTCTACACCGGGGAGCTGTTTTTT. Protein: CASSFRGVYTGELFF. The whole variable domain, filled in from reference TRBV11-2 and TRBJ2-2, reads EAGVAQSPRYKIIEKRQSVAFWCNPISGHATLYWYQQILGQGPKLLIQFQNNGVVDDSQLPKDRFSAERLKGVDSTLKIQPAKLEDSAVYLCASSFRGVYTGELFFGEGSRLTVL.

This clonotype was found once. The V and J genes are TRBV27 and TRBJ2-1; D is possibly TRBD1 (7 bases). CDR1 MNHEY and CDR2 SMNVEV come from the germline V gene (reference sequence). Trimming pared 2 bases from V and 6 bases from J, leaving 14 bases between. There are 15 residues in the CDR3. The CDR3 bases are TGTGCCAGCAGTTTAGGGCAGGGGGGCACCAATGAGCAGTTCTTC. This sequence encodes CASSLGQGGTNEQFF.

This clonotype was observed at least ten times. The CDR3 loop reads CASIGAEVSTEAFF. The DNA of the CDR3 is TGTGCCAGCATCGGGGCCGAGGTTAGCACTGAAGCTTTCTTT. The chain is built from TRBV6-2 or TRBV6-3 and TRBJ1-1; TRBD1 might be the D (5 bases). Germline lookup yields CDR1 MNHEY and CDR2 SVGEGT. The CDR3 extends over 14 amino acids. The germline V and J ends were trimmed by 7 bases and 4 bases, with 16 bases remaining between them.

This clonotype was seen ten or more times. This CDR3 is CASRGQKGQNTEAFF. CDR3 nucleotides: TGTGCCAGCCGAGGTCAAAAGGGCCAGAACACTGAAGCTTTCTTT. This chain links TRBV7-9 with TRBJ1-1; D gene uncertain. Per germline, CDR1 SEHNR and CDR2 FQNEAQ (reference sequence). V lost 8 bases and J lost 1, with 17 bases in between. The CDR3 is 15 residues long.

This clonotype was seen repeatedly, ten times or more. CDR3 amino acids: CSASASSDTQYF. The CDR3 nucleotides read TGCAGTGCTAGCGCTTCTTCGGATACGCAGTATTTT. This chain links TRBV20-1 with TRBJ2-3, with D unresolved. The CDR3 spans 12 residues. Germline lookup yields CDR1 DFQATT and CDR2 SNEGSKA (reference sequence). The V end was cut by 3 bases, the J end by 6 bases, with 10 bases between.

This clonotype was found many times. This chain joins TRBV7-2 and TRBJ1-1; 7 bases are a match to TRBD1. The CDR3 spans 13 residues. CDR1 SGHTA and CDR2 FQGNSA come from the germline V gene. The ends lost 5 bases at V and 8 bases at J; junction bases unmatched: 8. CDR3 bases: TGTGCCAGCAGCCCTACAGGGGCAGTAGAAGCTTTCTTT. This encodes CASSPTGAVEAFF.

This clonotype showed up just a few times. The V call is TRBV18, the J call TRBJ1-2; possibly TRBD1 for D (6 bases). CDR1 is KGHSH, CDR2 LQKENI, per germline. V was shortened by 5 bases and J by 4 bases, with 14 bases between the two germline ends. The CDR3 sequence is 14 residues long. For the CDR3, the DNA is TGTGCCAGCTCAGAGCTTGACAGGTTCTATGGCTACACCTTC. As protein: CASSELDRFYGYTF.

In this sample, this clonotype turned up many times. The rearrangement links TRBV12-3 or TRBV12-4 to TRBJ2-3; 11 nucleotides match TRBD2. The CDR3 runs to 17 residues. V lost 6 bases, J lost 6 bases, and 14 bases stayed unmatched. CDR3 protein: CASSKAGLAATGDTQYF. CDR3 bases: TGTGCCAGCAGCAAAGCGGGACTAGCGGCCACCGGGGATACGCAGTATTTT.

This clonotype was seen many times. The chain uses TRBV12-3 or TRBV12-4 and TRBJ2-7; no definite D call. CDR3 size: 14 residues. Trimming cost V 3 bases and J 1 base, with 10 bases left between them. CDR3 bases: TGTGCCAGCAGTTTGCGTAGCAGTTCCTACGAGCAGTACTTC. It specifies CASSLRSSSYEQYF.

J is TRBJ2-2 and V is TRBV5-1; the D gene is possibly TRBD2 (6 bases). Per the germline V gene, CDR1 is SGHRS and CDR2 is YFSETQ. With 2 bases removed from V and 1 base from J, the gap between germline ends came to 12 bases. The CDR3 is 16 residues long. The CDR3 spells CASSLRSGQNTGELFF. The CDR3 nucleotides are TGCGCCAGCAGCTTACGGAGCGGGCAGAACACCGGGGAGCTGTTTTTT.

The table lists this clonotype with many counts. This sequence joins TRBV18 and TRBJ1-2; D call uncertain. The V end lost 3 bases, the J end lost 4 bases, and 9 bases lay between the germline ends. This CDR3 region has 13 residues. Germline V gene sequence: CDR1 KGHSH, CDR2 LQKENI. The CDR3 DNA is TGTGCCAGCTCACCCTCAAGTGGCTATGGCTACACCTTC. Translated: CASSPSSGYGYTF.

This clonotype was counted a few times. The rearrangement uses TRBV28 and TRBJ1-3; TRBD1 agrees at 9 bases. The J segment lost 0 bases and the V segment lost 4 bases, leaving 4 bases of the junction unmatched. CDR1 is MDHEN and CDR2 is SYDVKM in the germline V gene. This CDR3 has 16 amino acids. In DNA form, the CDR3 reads TGTGCCAGCAGTTCTCCGACAGGGGGCTCTGGAAACACCATATATTTT. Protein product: CASSSPTGGSGNTIYF.